These 6 T cell receptor beta chains were all obtained from the same sample, sequenced in a study of blood T cell repertoires in COVID-19. The assay was immunoSEQ multiplex PCR, and TCRdb's table has in-frame clones only and misses some. The sample includes some 150,000 clones, roughly 84% of them seen just once. Material for sequencing was peripheral blood. Receptors were obtained from a human donor with acute or convalescent COVID-19. The donor label of this sample is uncertain.

The CDR3 protein is CASSLQGQETQYF. The DNA for the CDR3 is TGTGCCAGCAGCCTACAGGGCCAAGAGACCCAGTACTTC. The chain has TRBV7-2 and TRBJ2-5, with a possible D match to TRBD1 (6 bases). Trimming took off 5 bases at V and 1 base at J, with 8 bases between the two ends. Germline values: CDR1 SGHTA, CDR2 FQGNSA. There are 13 residues in the CDR3. Filled out from reference TRBV7-2 and TRBJ2-5, the complete variable domain reads GAGVSQSPSNKVTEKGKDVELRCDPISGHTALYWYRQSLGQGLEFLIYFQGNSAPDKSGLPSDRFSAERTGGSVSTLTIQRTQQEDSAVYLCASSLQGQETQYFGPGTRLLVL.

The CDR3 bases are TGTGCCAGCAGCCAAGAGGGTGCAGGGGGCAGAGCTTTCTTT. Its translation is CASSQEGAGGRAFF. The chain uses TRBV3-1 (or the pseudogene TRBV3-2) and TRBJ1-1; TRBD1 matches 8 bases. This CDR3 is 14 amino acids long. The V gene end was trimmed by 0 bases and the J gene end by 10 bases; junction bases not matched to a gene: 7. CDR1 and CDR2 (germline): LGHDT, YNNKEL (reference sequence).

V usage is TRBV5-8 and J usage is TRBJ2-2; tentatively, D is TRBD2 (7 bases). CDR1 and CDR2 (germline): SGHTS, YDEGEE. The germline V and J ends were trimmed by 0 bases and 1 base, with 13 bases remaining between them. The CDR3 is made up of 17 amino acids. CDR3 in DNA: TGTGCCAGCAGCTTGGAGGGGGGGCGCCTGAACACCGGGGAGCTGTTTTTT. This encodes CASSLEGGRLNTGELFF. The full variable domain, its missing parts supplied by reference TRBV5-8 and TRBJ2-2, is EAGVTQSPTHLIKTRGQQATLRCSPISGHTSVYWYQQALGLGLQFLLWYDEGEERNRGNFPPRFSGRQFPNYSSELNVNALELEDSALYLCASSLEGGRLNTGELFFGEGSRLTVL.

The chain combines TRBV18 with TRBJ1-1, with a tentative D call TRBD1 (5 bases). Trimming cost V 4 bases and J 4 bases, with 10 bases left between them. The CDR3 runs to 13 residues. Per the germline V gene, CDR1 is KGHSH and CDR2 is LQKENI. The chain's CDR3 is CASSLGQSTEAFF. As DNA, the CDR3 is TGTGCCAGCTCACTAGGACAATCCACTGAAGCTTTCTTT.

The gene calls are TRBV6-1 and TRBJ1-2; 7 nucleotides agree with TRBD1. CDR1 and CDR2 (germline): MNHNS, SASEGT. This CDR3 comprises 14 residues. Losses at the gene ends were 2 bases for V and 0 bases for J; bases not matched to a gene: 0. The CDR3 is CASSETGANYGYTF. The CDR3 DNA follows: TGTGCCAGCAGTGAAACAGGGGCTAACTATGGCTACACCTTC.

The chain links TRBV6-5 to TRBJ2-7; 9 bases map to TRBD2. With V trimmed by 0 bases and J by 0 bases, 0 bases remained unmatched. The CDR3 consists of 15 residues. Germline CDR1 reads MNHEY; CDR2 reads SVGAGI. DNA of the CDR3: TGTGCCAGCAGTTACTCTAGCGGGGGCTCCTACGAGCAGTACTTC. As protein: CASSYSSGGSYEQYF.